This is a list of T cell receptor beta chains from one sample in a study of Graves' ophthalmopathy and Graves' hyperthyroidism. One entry per CDR3 protein results from TCRdb running MiXCR on the multiplex PCR reads. Of approximately 160,000 distinct CDR3 sequences listed, 35% to 50% were seen once; the top ten hold around 8.9%. Sequenced sample: peripheral blood. The receptors stem from a man in his thirties or forties with Graves' ophthalmopathy. The CDR3 runs from the conserved cysteine through the conserved F or W. The D gene is left open where the match is weak. A clone size is listed for some rows: how often the clone was seen (once, few, many), or a class if it is expanded.

J	D	size	V	DNA	CDR3
TRBJ1-1	-	many	TRBV6-2/TRBV6-3	TGTGCCAGCAGAACGGACTTACAGAGCGAAGCTTTCTTT	CASRTDLQSEAFF
TRBJ2-5	-	few	TRBV6-1	TGTGCCAGCAGTCGAACGGGAGAGACCCAGTACTTC	CASSRTGETQYF
TRBJ1-5	-	-	TRBV6-1	TGTGCCAGCAGCCCGGTAGCGAATCAGCCCCAGCATTTT	CASSPVANQPQHF
TRBJ1-1	-	many	TRBV7-9	TGTGCCAGCAGCTCCCGGGAACGCGGAAAAGCTTTCTTT	CASSSRERGKAFF
TRBJ2-7	-	many	TRBV28	TGTGCCAGCAGTTTACCCATGACAGGGAGGGAGCAGTACTTC	CASSLPMTGREQYF
TRBJ1-1	-	many	TRBV12-3/TRBV12-4	TGTGCCAGCAGTTTATTGTCCCATTCGAACACTGAAGCTTTCTTT	CASSLLSHSNTEAFF
TRBJ2-7	-	many	TRBV6-2/TRBV6-3	TGTGCCAGCAGTTCGCAGGAGAACTACGAGCAGTACTTC	CASSSQENYEQYF
TRBJ2-1	-	-	TRBV6-2/TRBV6-3	TGTGCCAGCAGTTACGGCCCCAATGAGCAGTTCTTC	CASSYGPNEQFF
TRBJ1-1	-	many	TRBV28	TGTGCCAGCAGTCCTCCGCGGGGACTTAACACTGAAGCTTTCTTT	CASSPPRGLNTEAFF
TRBJ1-1	TRBD1	-	TRBV20-1	TGCAGTGCTAGTCCGGGACAGAACCCTGTTCAAGCTTTCTTT	CSASPGQNPVQAFF
TRBJ2-7	-	many	TRBV30	TGTGCCTGGAGTGTTGGGCGGGGGCAGGGTTACGAGCAGTACTTC	CAWSVGRGQGYEQYF
TRBJ1-1	-	-	TRBV28	TGTGCCAGCAGTTTGGATCCAGCCGAAGCTTTCTTT	CASSLDPAEAFF